The source of this T cell receptor beta chain is a study of T cell responses to AZD1222 COVID-19 vaccine. General study results and limits: Targets within unmutated variant regions were reportedly found for nearly half of spike-specific TCRs. Possibly, clonal diversity was underestimated; donors were largely white British and included more females. Spike-specific TCR breadth and depth both grew after two AZD1222 doses.

Clones were sequenced by immunoSEQ multiplex PCR, and TCRdb holds only the in-frame ones, with some missing. Of 75,000 or so clones in the sample, 75% to 95% were seen once. About this clone: Its antigen remains unknown.

The CDR3 is made up of 12 amino acids. V gave up 0 bases and J gave up 8 bases, with 5 bases separating them. The germline V gene has CDR1 MNHEY and CDR2 SVGAGI. The clonotype originates from an adult who received the AZD1222 COVID-19 vaccine. The input for sequencing was peripheral blood, taken 28 days after the second AZD1222 dose. This rearrangement joins TRBV6-5 to TRBJ2-4, with D tentatively TRBD1 (5 bases). As DNA, the CDR3 is TGTGCCAGCAGTTACTCAGGGGACATTCAGTACTTC. It codes for CASSYSGDIQYF.